This T cell receptor beta chain appears in the sequencing data of a study of tissue T cells after allogeneic stem cell transplantation. General study points: This small cohort was clinically heterogeneous, and sampling depth was a limitation.

CDR1 SGHTA and CDR2 FQGNSA come from the germline V gene. The CDR3 is made up of 13 amino acids. V shed 6 bases and J shed 5 bases, with 13 bases lying between them. Using immunoSEQ multiplex PCR, the repertoire was profiled, and TCRdb retains in-frame clones only, with some absent. This repertoire shows 8,900 or so clones, approximately 59% found once; its top ten account for about a tenth. In this sample, this clone turned up a few times. Its antigen is not known. This clonotype was obtained from a woman aged 18-49 years with breast cancer. The chain is built from TRBV7-2 and TRBJ2-5; tentatively, D is TRBD2 (6 bases). The material sequenced was tissue from the ileum, taken at autopsy. DNA for the CDR3: TGTGCCAGCAGGCCCCCCGCGGGGGAGACCCAGTACTTC. Residues: CASRPPAGETQYF.